One and the same sample provided the 28 T cell receptor beta chains below, sequenced in a study of blood T cell repertoires in COVID-19. Sequencing used immunoSEQ multiplex PCR; TCRdb keeps in-frame clones, though not all of them. The sample yields tens of thousands of clones, 80% to 85% seen once. Material: peripheral blood. All receptors derive from a human donor in a cohort sampled during active COVID-19.

The chain employs TRBV5-6 and TRBJ2-2, with TRBD2 matching over 12 bases. Trimming cost V 3 bases and J 4 bases; bases outside gene matches: 10. The CDR3 sequence is 18 residues long. Germline values: CDR1 SGHDT, CDR2 YYEEEE. CDR3 DNA: TGTGCCAGCAGCTCCCCCCGTACTAGCGGGGGGCTCACCGGGGAGCTGTTTTTT. Encoded protein: CASSSPRTSGGLTGELFF.

This clone was detected once. The CDR3 DNA reads as TGCAGCGTTGAAGATCTTAACAGGGATAGTGGCTACACCTTC. It translates to CSVEDLNRDSGYTF. The J gene is TRBJ1-2, the V gene TRBV29-1, with D perhaps TRBD1 (6 bases). The CDR3 runs 14 residues. The germline CDR1 and CDR2 sequences are SQVTM and ANQGSEA. V dropped 0 bases and J dropped 7 bases, with 15 bases sitting between them.

This clone was observed a handful of times. The V and J genes are TRBV19 and TRBJ1-2; D may be TRBD1 (5 bases). The germline gives CDR1 LNHDA, CDR2 SQIVND (reference sequence). V was cut by 5 bases and J by 1 base, with 14 bases left in between. CDR3 length equals 15 residues. In DNA form, the CDR3 reads TGTGCCAGTAGTGCTGGGGACTTGGGTAACTATGGCTACACCTTC. Amino acid sequence: CASSAGDLGNYGYTF.

This clone has only a few counts. This chain links TRBV19 with TRBJ2-7, with 8 bases aligning to TRBD1. From germline, CDR1 is LNHDA and CDR2 SQIVND (reference sequence). CDR3 size: 15 residues. Trimming took 4 bases from V and 8 from J; bases not matched to a gene: 13. The CDR3 sequence: CASSRLDREITQQYF. CDR3 sequence (DNA): TGTGCCAGTAGTAGATTGGACAGGGAGATTACGCAGCAGTACTTC.

The J gene is TRBJ2-1, the V gene TRBV7-2; TRBD2 aligns across 9 bases. J lost 4 bases, V lost 1 base, and 5 bases had no gene match. The CDR3 is 16 residues long. Germline V gene lookup returns CDR1 SGHTA and CDR2 FQGNSA. The CDR3 region has the DNA TGTGCCAGCAGCTTAGTCGGCGGGGGGGAATACAATGAGCAGTTCTTC. Translated: CASSLVGGGEYNEQFF.

CDR3 residues: CASSKTGGWNQPQHF. CDR3 in DNA: TGTGCCAGCAGCAAAACAGGGGGCTGGAATCAGCCCCAGCATTTT. The rearrangement uses TRBV9 and TRBJ1-5; the match to TRBD1 covers 9 bases. Germline CDR1 SGDLS, CDR2 YYNGEE. CDR3 length equals 15 residues. V shed 4 bases and J 4 bases; nucleotides not matched to a gene: 6.

The V gene is TRBV30, the J gene TRBJ1-6, with D tentatively TRBD1 (5 bases). This CDR3 has 13 residues. Trimming took 5 bases from V and 13 from J, leaving 18 bases between them. The germline V gene encodes CDR1 GTSNPN and CDR2 SVGIG (reference sequence). In DNA form, the CDR3 reads TGTGCCTGGCTGGTGGGGGGAGCCTCGCCCCTCCACTTT. Translation: CAWLVGGASPLHF.

The DNA for the CDR3 is TGCAGCGTTCAAGGCCGGCGAGGATACACTGAAGCTTTCTTT. Translating gives CSVQGRRGYTEAFF. The chain is built from TRBV29-1 and TRBJ1-1, with unresolved D. Trimming stripped 5 bases from V and 3 bases from J, with 16 bases between. The germline CDR1 and CDR2 sequences are SQVTM and ANQGSEA. The CDR3 has 14 amino acids.

The rearrangement uses TRBV27 and TRBJ2-1, with a weak D call TRBD2 (6 bases). The germline V gene has CDR1 MNHEY and CDR2 SMNVEV (reference sequence). This CDR3 spans 15 amino acids. V lost 4 bases and J 4 bases, leaving 14 bases between the germline ends. The chain's CDR3 is CASSWQGAGYNEQFF. The CDR3 DNA reads as TGTGCCAGCAGTTGGCAAGGGGCGGGGTACAATGAGCAGTTCTTC.

J is TRBJ2-5 and V is TRBV5-1, with TRBD1 as a possible D gene (5 bases). The CDR3 loop spans 13 amino acids. Deletions cut 4 bases from V and 4 bases from J, with 11 bases between. CDR1 and CDR2 from the germline V gene are SGHRS and YFSETQ. This chain's CDR3 is CASSLQGGETQYF. For the CDR3, the DNA is TGCGCCAGCAGCCTGCAGGGTGGAGAGACCCAGTACTTC.

The chain employs TRBV30 and TRBJ2-7; TRBD1 matches 9 bases. V shed 1 base, J shed 9 bases, and the junction held 7 bases outside the gene matches. Per the germline V gene, CDR1 is GTSNPN and CDR2 is SVGIG (reference sequence). This CDR3 has 13 amino acids. The CDR3 loop is CAWSGGQGLVQYF. In DNA form, the CDR3 reads TGTGCCTGGAGTGGAGGACAGGGGTTGGTGCAGTACTTC.

The chain joins TRBV5-1 to TRBJ1-1; the D gene is possibly TRBD1 (5 bases). The V and J ends lost 4 bases and 3 bases respectively, with 16 bases between them. CDR3 length: 15 residues. The V gene's germline CDR1 is SGHRS and CDR2 YFSETQ. DNA for the CDR3: TGCGCCAGCAGCAGTGGGCAGGGAGGATACACTGAAGCTTTCTTT. The encoded protein is CASSSGQGGYTEAFF.

The CDR3, as DNA: TGTGCCAGCAGTACCTGGACAGCCCTAGGATCGAACACTGAAGCTTTCTTT. It encodes CASSTWTALGSNTEAFF. The chain is built from TRBV28 and TRBJ1-1, with a weak D call TRBD1 (6 bases). The CDR3 extends over 17 amino acids. Trimming cost V 5 bases and J 1 base, with 20 bases left between them. CDR1 MDHEN and CDR2 SYDVKM come from the germline V gene.

The chain links TRBV5-1 to TRBJ2-2, with D possibly being TRBD1 (5 bases). CDR1 is SGHRS and CDR2 is YFSETQ in the germline V gene. The V end was cut by 0 bases, the J end by 0 bases, with 6 bases between. This CDR3 region has 15 residues. CDR3 bases: TGCGCCAGCAGCTTGGCGACAGCGAACACCGGGGAGCTGTTTTTT. It specifies CASSLATANTGELFF.

The J gene is TRBJ1-4, the V gene TRBV5-1; tentative D call: TRBD1 (6 bases). V lost 4 bases, J lost 7 bases, and 8 bases lay in between. There are 12 residues in the CDR3. The germline V gene has CDR1 SGHRS and CDR2 YFSETQ. The chain's CDR3 is CASSKQGEKLFF. Here the CDR3 DNA reads TGCGCCAGCAGCAAACAGGGTGAAAAACTGTTTTTT.

The chain combines TRBV7-9 with TRBJ1-2; 7 bases fit TRBD1. The CDR3 runs to 13 residues. The V segment lost 5 bases and the J segment 7 bases; nucleotides outside the gene matches: 7. Germline V gene sequence: CDR1 SEHNR, CDR2 FQNEAQ (reference sequence). As DNA, the CDR3 is TGTGCCAGCAGCGACGGGACAGTGGGTGGCTACACCTTC. Amino acid sequence: CASSDGTVGGYTF. Filled out from reference TRBV7-9 and TRBJ1-2, the complete variable domain reads DTGVSQNPRHKITKRGQNVTFRCDPISEHNRLYWYRQTLGQGPEFLTYFQNEAQLEKSRLLSDRFSAERPKGSFSTLEIQRTEQGDSAMYLCASSDGTVGGYTFGSGTRLTVV.

In this sample, this clone turned up once. The chain couples TRBV19 to TRBJ1-5; 9 bases match TRBD1. In germline, CDR1 is LNHDA, CDR2 SQIVND (reference sequence). The CDR3 is made up of 15 amino acids. J was trimmed by 7 bases and V by 5 bases; bases with no gene match: 9. CDR3 region: CASSGTGKGRQPQHF. The CDR3 DNA reads as TGTGCCAGTAGTGGGACAGGGAAAGGAAGGCAGCCCCAGCATTTT.

This chain joins TRBV6-1 and TRBJ1-1; 9 bases align to TRBD1. The ends lost 3 bases at V and 5 bases at J; junction bases unmatched: 10. This CDR3 contains 16 residues. The germline V gene has CDR1 MNHNS and CDR2 SASEGT. DNA of the CDR3: TGTGCCAGCAGTGATATACAGGGGGCAGTAAGGACTGAAGCTTTCTTT. It translates to CASSDIQGAVRTEAFF.

The rearrangement joins TRBV5-5 to TRBJ2-1, with 9 bases identical to TRBD1. The CDR3 contains 15 residues. The trim removed 3 bases at V and 4 bases at J, leaving 5 bases unmatched. CDR1 and CDR2 from the germline V gene are SGHKS and YYEKEE (reference sequence). Here the CDR3 reads CASSSGQGIYNEQFF. CDR3 sequence (DNA): TGTGCCAGCAGCTCAGGACAGGGGATTTACAATGAGCAGTTCTTC.

This chain links TRBV19 with TRBJ2-2; 7 bases are a match to TRBD1. Germline values: CDR1 LNHDA, CDR2 SQIVND (reference sequence). J gave up 1 base and V 7 bases, and 9 bases lay outside the gene matches. The CDR3 consists of 16 residues. The chain's CDR3 is CASTLGTGVNTGELFF. As DNA, the CDR3 is TGTGCCAGTACCCTGGGAACAGGGGTGAACACCGGGGAGCTGTTTTTT.

The J gene is TRBJ2-7, the V gene TRBV7-3, with TRBD2 identical over 14 bases. The V gene's germline CDR1 is SGHTA and CDR2 FQGTGA. CDR3 size: 16 residues. J was trimmed by 4 bases and V by 5 bases; bases with no gene match: 7. The DNA for the CDR3 is TGTGCCAGCAGCCGATCCGGACTAGCGGGGGGTTACGAGCAGTACTTC. This sequence encodes CASSRSGLAGGYEQYF. Complete variable domain (other parts from reference TRBV7-3 and TRBJ2-7): GAGVSQTPSNKVTEKGKYVELRCDPISGHTALYWYRQSLGQGPEFLIYFQGTGAADDSGLPNDRFFAVRPEGSVSTLKIQRTERGDSAVYLCASSRSGLAGGYEQYFGPGTRLTVT.

V usage is TRBV4-3 and J usage is TRBJ2-3; 9 bases match TRBD2. Per germline, CDR1 LGHNA and CDR2 YSLEER. CDR3 length: 17 amino acids. Losses at the gene ends were 0 bases for V and 4 bases for J; bases not matched to a gene: 8. The CDR3 reads CASSQDYKSGGSDTQYF. The CDR3 DNA reads as TGCGCCAGCAGCCAAGATTATAAAAGCGGGGGGTCAGATACGCAGTATTTT.

This chain connects TRBV5-4 to TRBJ1-1; tentatively, D is TRBD1 (5 bases). V lost 6 bases and J 1 base, leaving 25 bases between the germline ends. Germline V lookup: CDR1 SGHNT, CDR2 YYREEE (reference sequence). The CDR3 length is 18 residues. CDR3 DNA sequence: TGTGCCAGCACCTCCCCCCCCACTAAGACAGCCGCGAACACTGAAGCTTTCTTT. This translates into CASTSPPTKTAANTEAFF.

This clone came up a few times. This chain joins TRBV4-2 and TRBJ2-3, with 14 bases lining up with TRBD2. The CDR3 covers 18 residues. The ends lost 1 base at V and 1 base at J; junction bases unmatched: 4. Germline V lookup: CDR1 LGHNA, CDR2 YNFKEQ. CDR3 residues: CASSQGRLAGGGTDTQYF. In DNA, the CDR3 is TGTGCCAGCAGCCAAGGGCGACTAGCGGGGGGGGGCACAGATACGCAGTATTTT.

The V call is TRBV9, the J call TRBJ1-1; no reliable D call. Germline V gives CDR1 SGDLS, CDR2 YYNGEE. The CDR3 spans 13 residues. With 4 bases removed from V and 1 base from J, the gap between germline ends came to 8 bases. The CDR3 DNA reads as TGTGCCAGCAGCTCACACAGGAACACTGAAGCTTTCTTT. It translates to CASSSHRNTEAFF.

The CDR3 DNA follows: TGCGCCAGCAGGGGACAGGGTTCCCTGGGAGATACGCAGTATTTT. Translation gives CASRGQGSLGDTQYF. The rearrangement joins TRBV5-1 to TRBJ2-3, with 9 bases matching TRBD1. The CDR3 spans 15 residues. Germline loops: CDR1 SGHRS, CDR2 YFSETQ. Trimming cost V 5 bases and J 5 bases; bases outside gene matches: 9. Together with reference TRBV5-1 and TRBJ2-3, the CDR3 gives the full variable domain: KAGVTQTPRYLIKTRGQQVTLSCSPISGHRSVSWYQQTPGQGLQFLFEYFSETQRNKGNFPGRFSGRQFSNSRSEMNVSTLELGDSALYLCASRGQGSLGDTQYFGPGTRLTVL.

The rearrangement uses TRBV6-2 or TRBV6-3 and TRBJ2-7, with D perhaps TRBD2 (5 bases). CDR1 is MNHEY, CDR2 SVGEGT, per germline. CDR3 size: 16 residues. The V end was cut by 4 bases, the J end by 6 bases, with 22 bases between. This CDR3 reads CASSFWEPLLLREQYF. Written as DNA, the CDR3 is TGTGCCAGCAGTTTCTGGGAGCCACTACTCCTGCGCGAGCAGTACTTC.

The chain combines TRBV7-3 with TRBJ1-2; no reliable D call. Trimming cost V 1 base and J 8 bases, with 11 bases left between them. This CDR3 spans 13 amino acids. Germline CDR1 SGHTA, CDR2 FQGTGA. Here the CDR3 reads CASSLIAGGGYTF. DNA of the CDR3: TGTGCCAGCAGCTTAATAGCTGGAGGCGGCTACACCTTC. Looking up the rest from reference TRBV7-3 and TRBJ1-2 gives the full variable domain: GAGVSQTPSNKVTEKGKYVELRCDPISGHTALYWYRQSLGQGPEFLIYFQGTGAADDSGLPNDRFFAVRPEGSVSTLKIQRTERGDSAVYLCASSLIAGGGYTFGSGTRLTVV.